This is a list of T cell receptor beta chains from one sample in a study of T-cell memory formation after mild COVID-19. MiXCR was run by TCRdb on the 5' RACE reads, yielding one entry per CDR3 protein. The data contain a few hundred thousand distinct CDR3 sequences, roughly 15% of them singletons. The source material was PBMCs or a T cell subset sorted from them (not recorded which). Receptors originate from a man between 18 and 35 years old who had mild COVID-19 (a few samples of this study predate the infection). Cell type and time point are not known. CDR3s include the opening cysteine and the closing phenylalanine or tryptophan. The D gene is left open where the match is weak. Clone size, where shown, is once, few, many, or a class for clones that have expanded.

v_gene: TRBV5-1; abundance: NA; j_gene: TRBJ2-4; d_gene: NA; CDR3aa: CASSPIRSFKNIQYF; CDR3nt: TGCGCCAGCAGCCCCATTAGGTCGTTTAAAAACATTCAGTACTTC
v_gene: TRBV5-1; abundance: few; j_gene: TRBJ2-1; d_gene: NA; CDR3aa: CASSLPLEVYNEQFF; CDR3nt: TGCGCCAGCAGCTTGCCCTTGGAGGTCTACAATGAGCAGTTCTTC
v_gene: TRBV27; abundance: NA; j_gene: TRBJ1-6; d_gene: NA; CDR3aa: CASSLGSSRSSYNSPLHF; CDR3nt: TGTGCCAGCAGTTTGGGATCGTCCCGGAGCTCCTATAATTCACCCCTCCACTTT
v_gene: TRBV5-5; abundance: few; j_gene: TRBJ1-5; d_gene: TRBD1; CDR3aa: CASSLVHRGDNQPQHF; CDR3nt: TGTGCCAGCAGCTTGGTTCACAGGGGGGACAATCAGCCCCAGCATTTT
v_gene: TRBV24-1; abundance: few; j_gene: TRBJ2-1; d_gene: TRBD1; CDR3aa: CATSDSDRDHRQFF; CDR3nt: TGTGCCACCAGTGATTCCGACAGGGACCATAGGCAGTTCTTC
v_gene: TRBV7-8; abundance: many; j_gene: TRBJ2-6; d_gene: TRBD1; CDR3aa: CASSDGTGGITGANVLTF; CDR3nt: TGTGCCAGCAGCGATGGGACAGGGGGCATCACTGGGGCCAACGTCCTGACTTTC
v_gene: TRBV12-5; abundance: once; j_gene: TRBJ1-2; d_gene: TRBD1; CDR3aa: CASGLGTGGDGYTF; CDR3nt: TGTGCTAGTGGTTTGGGGACAGGGGGCGACGGCTACACCTTC
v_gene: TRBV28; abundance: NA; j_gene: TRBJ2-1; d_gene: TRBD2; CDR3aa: CASREAGAYNEQFF; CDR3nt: TGTGCCAGCAGAGAAGCGGGGGCCTACAATGAGCAGTTCTTC
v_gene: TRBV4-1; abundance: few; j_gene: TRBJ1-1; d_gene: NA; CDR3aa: CASSHKEGPPEAFF; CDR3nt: TGCGCCAGCAGCCACAAGGAGGGTCCTCCTGAAGCTTTCTTT
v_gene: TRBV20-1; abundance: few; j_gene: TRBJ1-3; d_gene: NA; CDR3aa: CSARDRNSGNTIYF; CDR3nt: TGCAGTGCCAGAGACAGGAACTCTGGAAACACCATATATTTT
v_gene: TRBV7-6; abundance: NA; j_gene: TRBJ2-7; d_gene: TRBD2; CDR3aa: CASSLRAGAGYEQYF; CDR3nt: TGTGCCAGCAGCCTACGAGCGGGGGCGGGATACGAGCAGTACTTC
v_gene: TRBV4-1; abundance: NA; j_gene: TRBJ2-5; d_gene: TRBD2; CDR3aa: CASSQDGLAGYQEIQYF; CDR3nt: TGCGCCAGCAGCCAAGATGGCCTAGCGGGGTACCAAGAGATCCAGTACTTC
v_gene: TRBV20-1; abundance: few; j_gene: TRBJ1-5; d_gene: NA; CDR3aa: CSALRDVNQPQHF; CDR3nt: TGCAGTGCTTTAAGGGACGTCAATCAGCCCCAGCATTTT
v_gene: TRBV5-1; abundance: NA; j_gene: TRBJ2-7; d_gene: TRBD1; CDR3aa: CASNDREGDEQYF; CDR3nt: TGCGCCAGCAACGACAGGGAAGGGGACGAGCAGTACTTC
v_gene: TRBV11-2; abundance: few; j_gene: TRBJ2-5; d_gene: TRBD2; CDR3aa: CASSGGRGEGETQYF; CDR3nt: TGTGCCAGCAGCGGTGGGCGGGGGGAAGGAGAGACCCAGTACTTC
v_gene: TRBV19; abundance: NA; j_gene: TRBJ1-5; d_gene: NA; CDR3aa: CASSRFAAKDSNQPQHF; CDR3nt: TGTGCCAGTAGTAGGTTTGCTGCGAAGGATAGCAATCAGCCCCAGCATTTT
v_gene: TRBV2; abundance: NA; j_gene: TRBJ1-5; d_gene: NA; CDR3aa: CASSIDRSGQPQHF; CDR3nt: TGTGCCAGCAGTATAGACAGGTCCGGGCAGCCCCAGCATTTT
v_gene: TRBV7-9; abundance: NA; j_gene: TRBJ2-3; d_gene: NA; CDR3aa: CASSSPPRDKYTDTQYF; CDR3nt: TGTGCCAGCAGTTCCCCCCCGCGGGACAAGTACACAGATACGCAGTATTTT
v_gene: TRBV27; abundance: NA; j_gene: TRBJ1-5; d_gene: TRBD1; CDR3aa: CASSLGAGGGPQHF; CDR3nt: TGTGCCAGCAGTTTAGGGGCAGGGGGGGGGCCCCAGCATTTT
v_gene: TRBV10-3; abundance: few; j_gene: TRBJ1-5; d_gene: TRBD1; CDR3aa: CAISPRGGQPQHF; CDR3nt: TGTGCCATCAGCCCCAGGGGGGGTCAGCCCCAGCATTTT
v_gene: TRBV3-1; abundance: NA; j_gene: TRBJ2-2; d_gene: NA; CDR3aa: CASSHLRRNTGELFF; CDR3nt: TGTGCCAGCAGCCATCTGAGAAGAAACACCGGGGAGCTGTTTTTT
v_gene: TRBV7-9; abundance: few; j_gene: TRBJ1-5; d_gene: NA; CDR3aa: CASSLGPTLGNQPQHF; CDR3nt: TGTGCCAGCAGCTTAGGGCCAACTCTAGGCAATCAGCCCCAGCATTTT
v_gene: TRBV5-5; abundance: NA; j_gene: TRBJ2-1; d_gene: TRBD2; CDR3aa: CASSLEVAGDNEQFF; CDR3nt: TGTGCCAGCAGCTTGGAGGTAGCGGGGGACAATGAGCAGTTCTTC
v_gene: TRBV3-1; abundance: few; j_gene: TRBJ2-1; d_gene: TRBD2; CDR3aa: CASSQDVAGDGTSYNEQFF; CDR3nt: TGTGCCAGCAGCCAAGATGTAGCGGGGGACGGAACCTCCTACAATGAGCAGTTCTTC
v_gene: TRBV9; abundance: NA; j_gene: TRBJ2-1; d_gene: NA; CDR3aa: CASSVARNYNEQFF; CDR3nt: TGTGCCAGCAGCGTAGCTCGTAACTACAATGAGCAGTTCTTC
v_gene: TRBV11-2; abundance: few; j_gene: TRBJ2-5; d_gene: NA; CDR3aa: CASSSAPTGTQYF; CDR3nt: TGTGCCAGCAGCTCGGCCCCTACGGGGACCCAGTACTTC
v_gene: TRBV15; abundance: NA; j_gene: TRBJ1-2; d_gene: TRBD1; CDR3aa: CATSRDRDRYYGYTF; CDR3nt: TGTGCCACCAGCAGAGACCGGGACAGATACTATGGCTACACCTTC
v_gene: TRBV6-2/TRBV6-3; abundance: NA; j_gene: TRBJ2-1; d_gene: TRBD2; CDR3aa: CASSFVYRGLAGVNEQFF; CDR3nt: TGTGCCAGCAGTTTCGTGTACCGGGGACTAGCGGGGGTCAATGAGCAGTTCTTC
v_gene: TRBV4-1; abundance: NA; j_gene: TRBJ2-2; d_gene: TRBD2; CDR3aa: CASSQQRGAGELFF; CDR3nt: TGCGCCAGCAGCCAACAGCGGGGGGCCGGGGAGCTGTTTTTT
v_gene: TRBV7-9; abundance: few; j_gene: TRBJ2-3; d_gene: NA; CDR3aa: CASSLGAGQAGTDTQYF; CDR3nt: TGTGCCAGCAGCTTAGGTGCAGGTCAGGCTGGCACAGATACGCAGTATTTT
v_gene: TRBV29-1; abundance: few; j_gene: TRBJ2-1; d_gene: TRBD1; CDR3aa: CSVTPGQGYIEQFF; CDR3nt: TGCAGCGTTACGCCGGGACAGGGCTACATTGAGCAGTTCTTC
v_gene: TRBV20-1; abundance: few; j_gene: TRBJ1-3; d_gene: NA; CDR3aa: CSARLPSGNTIYF; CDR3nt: TGCAGTGCTAGGCTCCCCTCTGGAAACACCATATATTTT
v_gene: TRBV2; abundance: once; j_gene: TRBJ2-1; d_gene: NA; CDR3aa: CANLDVTNEQFF; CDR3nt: TGTGCCAACCTGGACGTAACCAATGAGCAGTTCTTC
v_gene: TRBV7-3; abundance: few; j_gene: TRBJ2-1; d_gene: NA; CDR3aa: CASSTDGHSYNEQFF; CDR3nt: TGTGCCAGCAGCACGGACGGCCACTCCTACAATGAGCAGTTCTTC
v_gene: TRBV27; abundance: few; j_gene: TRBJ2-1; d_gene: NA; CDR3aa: CASSFTGSSYNEQFF; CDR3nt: TGTGCCAGCAGTTTTACGGGGAGCTCCTACAATGAGCAGTTCTTC
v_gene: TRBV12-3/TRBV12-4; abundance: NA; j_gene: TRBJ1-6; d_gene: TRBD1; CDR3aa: CASSSGQGIFYSPLHF; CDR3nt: TGTGCCAGCAGCTCGGGACAGGGGATTTTTTATTCACCCCTCCACTTT
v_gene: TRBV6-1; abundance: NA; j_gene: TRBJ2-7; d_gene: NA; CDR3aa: CASRALSYEQYF; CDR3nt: TGTGCCAGCAGGGCCCTCTCCTACGAGCAGTACTTC
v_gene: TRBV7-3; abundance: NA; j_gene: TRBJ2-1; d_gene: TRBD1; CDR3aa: CASSPTGGESLYNEQFF; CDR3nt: TGTGCCAGCAGCCCTACAGGGGGCGAAAGCTTGTACAATGAGCAGTTCTTC
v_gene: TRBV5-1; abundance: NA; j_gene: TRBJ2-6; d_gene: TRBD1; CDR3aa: CASTDRVTGSSGANVLTF; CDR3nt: TGCGCCAGCACGGACAGGGTCACGGGGAGCTCTGGGGCCAACGTCCTGACTTTC
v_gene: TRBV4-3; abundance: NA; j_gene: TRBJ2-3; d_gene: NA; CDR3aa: CASSQDGDSRLTDTQYF; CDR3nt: TGCGCCAGCAGCCAAGACGGTGACTCCCGCCTCACAGATACGCAGTATTTT
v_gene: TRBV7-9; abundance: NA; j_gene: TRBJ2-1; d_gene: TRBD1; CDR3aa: CASSHETGSREQFF; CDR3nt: TGTGCCAGCAGCCACGAGACAGGGTCCCGAGAGCAGTTCTTC